This TCR beta chain was documented in a study of shared T cell receptors in the human thymus (dated by TCRdb to about 2021). Study-wide context: The study examined how the human thymus generates shared, self-reactive T-cell receptor alpha chains.

Receptor libraries were prepared by the immunoSEQ multiplex PCR assay. The immuneACCESS repertoire file appears here via TCRdb, limited to in-frame rearrangements. These files lack a portion of the clones; in checked studies, under half of the deficit traces to unresolved V genes, and the cause of the others is not known. Present in this sample are over 650,000 clones, around 87% of which were seen just once. The ten largest clones add up to roughly 0.0089% of the sample. With regard to this clone: The target of this receptor is not known. No base quality information exists; no much larger clone differs at one position.

These sequences were also reported in another study, on human thymus T cells. According to the second study: The donors were immunologically healthy infants in Finland who had open corrective cardiac surgery for congenital heart defects. Thymus tissue was collected as surgical resects that were removed during corrective cardiac surgery. Biased V and J gene segment usage appeared to be present in both thymic and peripheral blood repertoires. Highly overlapping thymic TCR repertoires among unrelated individuals were reported in the related research. TCR alpha and beta repertoires from roughly eight infant thymus samples and four related peripheral blood samples were characterized in the study. The infant donors were about 7 to 250 days old, and the cohort included several males and a couple of females. Thymocytes were released mechanically from tissue and stored at -70 °C as pellets of about 9-32 million cells. A QIAsymphony instrument was used to extract genomic DNA from frozen cell pellets. TCRB and TCRAD loci were amplified from a standardized quantity of quality-controlled genomic DNA using the immunoSEQ multiplex PCR assay. Amplicons spanned the V(D)J region at a length sufficient to cover the CDR3 and identify V and J genes. The amplicons were sequenced on an Illumina platform via the commercial immunoSEQ service. Primer bias and sequencing errors were corrected as previously described, and TCRAD and TCRB definitions were based on the IMGT database. immunoSEQ Analyzer 3.0 and VDJTools were used for repertoire analysis, which covered basic statistics, V/J segment usage, diversity estimates, rarefaction and pairwise overlap. Chao1, ChaoE, Efron-Thisted, Shannon and inverse Simpson indices were used to estimate diversity, which was also estimated on datasets down-sampled to the smallest sample. Repertoire overlap was determined by strict matching of CDR3 nucleotide sequence, V gene and J gene, and Jaccard-based multidimensional scaling clustering was applied. On average, thymus samples gave 650,000 to 850,000 unique TCRB clonotypes, whereas blood samples gave roughly 86,000.

This receptor was obtained from a boy under two years old with a congenital heart defect. Donor details come from another sample of the same person, matched by shared clones. Material for sequencing was thymocytes.

At the DNA level, the sequence is TGTGCCAGCAGCCGTCAACGGTTCTCTGGGGCCAACGTCCTGACTTTC. It is translated as CASSRQRFSGANVLTF. The rearrangement joined TRBV7-9 to TRBJ2-6; the D gene cannot be resolved reliably. Its CDR3 holds 16 amino acids, cysteine through phenylalanine. The sequence is cut down to CDR3 DNA, 48 bases in frame from base 1. V and J lose 5 bases and 0 bases, and a span of 11 bases separates them. Per the germline V gene (reference sequence), SEHNR is the CDR1 and FQNEAQ is the CDR2.